This paragraph covers one T cell receptor beta chain sequence. Germline CDR1 is SGHVS and CDR2 is FQNEAQ. V was pared by 5 bases and J by 5 bases, with 10 bases of the junction left unmatched. This CDR3 is built from 16 residues. This entry belongs to a study of shared clonotypes between healthy human individuals. The data were produced by immunoSEQ multiplex PCR, yet TCRdb's version contains in-frame clones alone and is incomplete. The sample has over 1.5 million clones; about 98% are singletons. The sequence was obtained from a man aged 25-40 years in good health. The sample taken for sequencing was naive CD4+ T cells sorted from blood. Regarding subset: CD45RA+ positively selected. This sequence joins TRBV7-8 and TRBJ2-1, with 9 bases that match TRBD2. The CDR3 region is CASSQGYRTSDNEQFF. For the CDR3, the DNA is TGTGCCAGCAGCCAGGGCTACAGGACTAGCGACAATGAGCAGTTCTTC. Full variable domain (missing parts from reference TRBV7-8 and TRBJ2-1): GAGVSQSPRYKVAKRGQDVALRCDPISGHVSLFWYQQALGQGPEFLTYFQNEAQLDKSGLPSDRFFAERPEGSVSTLKIQRTQQEDSAVYLCASSQGYRTSDNEQFFGPGTRLTVL.